Shown below are 2 T cell receptor beta chains from a single sample sequenced in a study of blood T cells in healthy people across ages. Using a J-beta primer mix together with a sample-barcoded 5' primer, a second PCR was run for about 6 to 12 cycles. One entry per CDR3 protein results from TCRdb running MiXCR on the 5' RACE reads. The sample shows 1,500,000 or so distinct CDR3 sequences, about 42% of them seen only once. Sequenced input: blood. These receptors were obtained from a woman aged 18 to 35 in good health.

This clonotype was counted a few times. The V call is TRBV7-2, the J call TRBJ2-7, with 9 bases identical to TRBD2. CDR1 and CDR2 from the germline V gene are SGHTA and FQGNSA. The CDR3 runs to 16 residues. V dropped 0 bases and J dropped 2; count of bases not matched to a gene: 5. CDR3 protein: CASSLAYSGGTYEQYF. The CDR3 nucleotides are TGTGCCAGCAGCTTAGCATATAGCGGGGGTACCTACGAGCAGTACTTC.

The V gene is TRBV7-9, the J gene TRBJ2-1; D not certain. Germline V gene lookup returns CDR1 SEHNR and CDR2 FQNEAQ (reference sequence). Deletions cut 5 bases from V and 2 bases from J, with 13 bases between. CDR3 length: 15 amino acids. CDR3 sequence: CASSKVPTPYNEQFF. CDR3 DNA sequence: TGTGCCAGCAGCAAGGTCCCCACTCCCTACAATGAGCAGTTCTTC.